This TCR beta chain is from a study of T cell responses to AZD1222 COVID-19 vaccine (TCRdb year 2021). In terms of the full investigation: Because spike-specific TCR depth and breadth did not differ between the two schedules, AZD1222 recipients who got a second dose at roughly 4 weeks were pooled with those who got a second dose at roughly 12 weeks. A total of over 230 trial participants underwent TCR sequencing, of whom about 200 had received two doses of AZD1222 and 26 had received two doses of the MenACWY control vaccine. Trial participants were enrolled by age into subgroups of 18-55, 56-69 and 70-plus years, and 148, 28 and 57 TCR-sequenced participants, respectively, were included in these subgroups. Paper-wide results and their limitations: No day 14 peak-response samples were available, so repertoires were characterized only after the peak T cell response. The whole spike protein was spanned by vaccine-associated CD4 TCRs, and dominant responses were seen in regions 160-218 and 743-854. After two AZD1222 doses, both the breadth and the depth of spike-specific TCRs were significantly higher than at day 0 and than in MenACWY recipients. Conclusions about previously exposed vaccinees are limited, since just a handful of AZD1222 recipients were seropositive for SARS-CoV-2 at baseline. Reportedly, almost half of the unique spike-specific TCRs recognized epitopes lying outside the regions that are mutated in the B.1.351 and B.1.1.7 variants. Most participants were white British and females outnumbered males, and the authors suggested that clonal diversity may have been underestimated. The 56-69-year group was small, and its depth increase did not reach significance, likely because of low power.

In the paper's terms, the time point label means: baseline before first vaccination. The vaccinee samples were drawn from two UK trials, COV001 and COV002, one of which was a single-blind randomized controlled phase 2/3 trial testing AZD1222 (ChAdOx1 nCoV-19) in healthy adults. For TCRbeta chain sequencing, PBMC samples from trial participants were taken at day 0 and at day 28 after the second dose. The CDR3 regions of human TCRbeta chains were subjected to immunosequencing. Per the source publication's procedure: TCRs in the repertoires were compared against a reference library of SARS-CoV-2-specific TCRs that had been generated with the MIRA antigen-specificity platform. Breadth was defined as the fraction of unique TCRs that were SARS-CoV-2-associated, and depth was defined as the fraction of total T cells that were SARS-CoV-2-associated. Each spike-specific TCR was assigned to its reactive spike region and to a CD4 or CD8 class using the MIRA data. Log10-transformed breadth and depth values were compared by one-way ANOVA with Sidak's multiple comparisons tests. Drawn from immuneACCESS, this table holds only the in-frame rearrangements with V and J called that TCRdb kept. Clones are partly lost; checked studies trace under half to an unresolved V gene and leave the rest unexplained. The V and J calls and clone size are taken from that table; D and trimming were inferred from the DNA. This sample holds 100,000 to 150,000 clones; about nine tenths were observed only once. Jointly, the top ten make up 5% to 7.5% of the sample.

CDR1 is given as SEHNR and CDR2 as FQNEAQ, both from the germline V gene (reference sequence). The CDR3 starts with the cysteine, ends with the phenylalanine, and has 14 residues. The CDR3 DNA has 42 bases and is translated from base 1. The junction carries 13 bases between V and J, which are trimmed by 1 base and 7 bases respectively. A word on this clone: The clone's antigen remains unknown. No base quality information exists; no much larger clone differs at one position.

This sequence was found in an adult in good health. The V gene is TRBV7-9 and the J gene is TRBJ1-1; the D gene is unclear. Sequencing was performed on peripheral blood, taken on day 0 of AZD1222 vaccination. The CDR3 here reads CASSLGGPEGEAFF. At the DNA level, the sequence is TGTGCCAGCAGCTTAGGAGGGCCCGAAGGTGAAGCTTTCTTT.